Presented here are 22 T cell receptor beta chains from one specimen sequenced in a study of T cells after posttransplantation cyclophosphamide. Assay used: immunoSEQ multiplex PCR; TCRdb lists only in-frame clones, some missing. The data show 15,000 to 20,000 clones, less than 80% seen once. A marrow graft followed busulfan-fludarabine conditioning, with cyclophosphamide on days +3 and +4. The sample was PBMCs, taken after an allogeneic stem cell transplant with post-transplant cyclophosphamide. The receptor set was obtained from a young adult male patient who received an allogeneic stem cell transplant from a related donor, was CMV-positive, and had acute GVHD only. Certain T cells may be donor cells from the graft.

The rearrangement links TRBV9 to TRBJ1-5, with no clear D. V lost 3 bases, J lost 9 bases, and 10 bases lay in between. From germline, CDR1 is SGDLS and CDR2 YYNGEE. The CDR3 length is 12 residues. Here the CDR3 reads CASSAEDGPQHF. As DNA, the CDR3 is TGTGCCAGCAGCGCCGAGGATGGGCCCCAGCATTTT.

This clone was picked up one time. The chain joins TRBV9 to TRBJ2-5; the match to TRBD1 covers 9 bases. CDR3 length: 15 residues. V lost 9 bases to trimming and J lost 4 bases; unmatched junction nucleotides: 13. Germline CDR1 SGDLS, CDR2 YYNGEE. The CDR3 protein is CAILSDRGIAETQYF. For the CDR3, the DNA is TGTGCCATCTTAAGCGACAGGGGGATTGCAGAGACCCAGTACTTC. Using reference TRBV9 and TRBJ2-5 for the parts outside the CDR3, the full variable domain is DSGVTQTPKHLITATGQRVTLRCSPRSGDLSVYWYQQSLDQGLQFLIQYYNGEERAKGNILERFSAQQFPDLHSELNLSSLELGDSALYFCAILSDRGIAETQYFGPGTRLLVL.

This clone was found a few times. The chain has TRBV29-1 and TRBJ2-7; 7 nucleotides line up with TRBD2. Germline V gene data show CDR1 as SQVTM and CDR2 as ANQGSEA. V dropped 1 base and J dropped 6; count of bases not matched to a gene: 3. CDR3 length: 12 amino acids. This CDR3 reads CSVEGTRVEQYF. The DNA for the CDR3 is TGCAGCGTTGAAGGGACTAGAGTCGAGCAGTACTTC.

The chain combines TRBV7-2 with TRBJ1-5, with 11 bases that match TRBD1. CDR1 is SGHTA, CDR2 FQGNSA, per germline. This CDR3 is 16 amino acids long. V dropped 5 bases and J dropped 4; count of bases not matched to a gene: 7. CDR3 region: CASSRTGGAGNQPQHF. As DNA, the CDR3 is TGTGCCAGCAGCCGGACAGGGGGCGCGGGTAATCAGCCCCAGCATTTT.

The rearrangement joins TRBV5-1 to TRBJ2-5, with 11 bases that match TRBD2. The trim removed 4 bases at V and 7 bases at J, leaving 3 bases unmatched. Germline loops: CDR1 SGHRS, CDR2 YFSETQ. The CDR3 contains 13 residues. The CDR3 DNA sequence: TGCGCCAGCAGCCCTAGCGGGGGGAGGACCCAGTACTTC. Residues: CASSPSGGRTQYF.

The chain recombines TRBV4-2 with TRBJ1-3; 7 positions match TRBD1. V lost 2 bases, J lost 2 bases, and 3 bases stayed unmatched. Germline V gene data show CDR1 as LGHNA and CDR2 as YNFKEQ. The CDR3 has 15 residues. The CDR3 sequence: CASSQTGVPGNTIYF. The CDR3 nucleotides read TGTGCCAGCAGCCAAACAGGGGTCCCTGGAAACACCATATATTTT.

The J gene is TRBJ2-5, the V gene TRBV30; TRBD1 is a possible D gene (6 bases). V was cut by 2 bases and J by 4 bases, with 11 bases left in between. There are 13 residues in the CDR3. The germline V gene encodes CDR1 GTSNPN and CDR2 SVGIG (reference sequence). The CDR3 spells CAWSLTGLETQYF. CDR3 DNA sequence: TGTGCCTGGAGTCTCACAGGGTTAGAGACCCAGTACTTC.

The chain joins TRBV27 to TRBJ1-1; D is ambiguous. V lost 10 bases and J lost 6, with 12 bases in between. Germline CDR1 and CDR2: MNHEY and SMNVEV (reference sequence). The CDR3 has 11 residues. The CDR3 here is CATHAGAEAFF. The CDR3 region has the DNA TGTGCCACCCATGCCGGGGCTGAAGCTTTCTTT.

This clone showed up just a few times. The CDR3 region has the DNA TGTGCCAGTAGTATCGGTCCTCTCGAGAACAATGAGCAGTTCTTC. The encoded protein is CASSIGPLENNEQFF. The chain couples TRBV19 to TRBJ2-1, with D unclear. The CDR3 has 15 amino acids. Germline values: CDR1 LNHDA, CDR2 SQIVND (reference sequence). V was pared by 3 bases and J by 5 bases, with 14 bases between.

The rearrangement links TRBV29-1 to TRBJ1-1; D is possibly TRBD1 (6 bases). This CDR3 comprises 13 residues. Deletions cut 4 bases from V and 7 bases from J, with 16 bases between. Looked up from germline, CDR1 is SQVTM and CDR2 is ANQGSEA. The CDR3 DNA is TGCAGCGTTGTATTGGACAGACCACTTGAAGCTTTCTTT. Protein sequence: CSVVLDRPLEAFF.

This chain connects TRBV19 to TRBJ2-2; D is uncertain. Trimming left V 6 bases short and J 0 bases short, with 8 bases between. The CDR3 spans 14 residues. Germline values: CDR1 LNHDA, CDR2 SQIVND (reference sequence). The CDR3 reads CASRFPANTGELFF. The DNA for the CDR3 is TGTGCCAGTAGGTTCCCCGCGAACACCGGGGAGCTGTTTTTT.

This clone has a handful of counts. This specimen includes other DNA sequences encoding the same CDR3. This chain joins TRBV7-2 and TRBJ2-7; the D is unclear. This CDR3 is built from 12 residues. Germline V CDR1 and CDR2: SGHTA, FQGNSA. V lost 5 bases to trimming and J lost 0 bases, with 5 bases between them. CDR3 in amino acids: CASSLSSYEQYF. CDR3 DNA sequence: TGTGCCAGCAGCCTTAGCTCCTACGAGCAGTACTTC.

V is TRBV6-4 and J is TRBJ2-2; the match to TRBD1 covers 8 bases. V shed 1 base, J shed 1 base, and the junction held 2 bases outside the gene matches. The CDR3 loop spans 16 amino acids. The V gene's germline CDR1 is MRHNA and CDR2 SNTAGT. CDR3 region: CASSDYGTGNTGELFF. CDR3 DNA sequence: TGTGCCAGCAGTGACTATGGGACAGGGAACACCGGGGAGCTGTTTTTT.

The CDR3 sequence is CASSLALRGRGETQYF. In DNA form, the CDR3 reads TGTGCCAGCAGCTTAGCGCTCAGGGGGCGAGGAGAGACCCAGTACTTC. The chain carries TRBV7-2 and TRBJ2-5; 8 bases are a match to TRBD1. CDR1 and CDR2 (germline): SGHTA, FQGNSA. V lost 0 bases to trimming and J lost 4 bases; unmatched junction nucleotides: 7. The CDR3 extends over 16 amino acids.

V is TRBV4-3 and J is TRBJ2-1; the match to TRBD2 covers 8 bases. There are 15 residues in the CDR3. Per germline, CDR1 LGHNA and CDR2 YSLEER. The J segment lost 3 bases and the V segment lost 0 bases, leaving 1 base of the junction unmatched. The CDR3, as DNA: TGCGCCAGCAGCCAAGAACTAGCGGTCTACAATGAGCAGTTCTTC. It translates to CASSQELAVYNEQFF.

The V call is TRBV27, the J call TRBJ1-3; D gene unclear. The V gene lost 6 bases and the J gene lost 1 base, with 7 bases spanning the gap. The CDR3 totals 13 residues. Germline CDR1 MNHEY, CDR2 SMNVEV (reference sequence). The CDR3 DNA reads as TGTGCCAGCAGGACTGCTTCTGGAAACACCATATATTTT. Residues: CASRTASGNTIYF.

This clone is medium-sized within its sample. V gene TRBV5-4 combines with J gene TRBJ1-2, with 8 bases matching TRBD1. CDR1 and CDR2 (germline): SGHNT, YYREEE (reference sequence). The junction had 4 bases not matched to a gene; V was cut back by 4 bases and J by 5 bases. The CDR3 runs to 13 residues. CDR3 residues: CASSGQGAYGYTF. The CDR3 nucleotides are TGTGCCAGCAGCGGCCAGGGGGCTTATGGCTACACCTTC.

The chain is built from TRBV7-3 and TRBJ2-6, with D perhaps matching TRBD1 (6 bases). This CDR3 has 17 residues. Germline V gene lookup returns CDR1 SGHTA and CDR2 FQGTGA. The ends were cut back, 1 base at V and 0 bases at J, with 10 bases in the middle. For the CDR3, the DNA is TGTGCCAGCAGCTTAAACAGGGCCCTCTCTGGGGCCAACGTCCTGACTTTC. Encoded protein: CASSLNRALSGANVLTF.

V is TRBV18 and J is TRBJ1-5; D might be TRBD1 (5 bases). CDR3 size: 13 residues. Germline loops: CDR1 KGHSH, CDR2 LQKENI. V lost 3 bases to trimming and J lost 4 bases, with 7 bases between them. The CDR3 DNA follows: TGTGCCAGCTCACCGGGGCCGAATCAGCCCCAGCATTTT. Protein sequence: CASSPGPNQPQHF. The full variable domain, rest sourced from reference TRBV18 and TRBJ1-5, is NAGVMQNPRHLVRRRGQEARLRCSPMKGHSHVYWYRQLPEEGLKFMVYLQKENIIDESGMPKERFSAEFPKEGPSILRIQQVVRGDSAAYFCASSPGPNQPQHFGDGTRLSIL.

This clone appeared a few times. The chain uses TRBV2 and TRBJ2-1; D ambiguous. Germline assignment: CDR1 SNHLY and CDR2 FYNNEI. V was pared by 6 bases and J by 7 bases, with 10 bases between. The CDR3 extends over 12 amino acids. CDR3 DNA: TGTGCCAGCAGAAGCCTTTCAAATGAGCAGTTCTTC. Amino acid sequence: CASRSLSNEQFF.

This chain links TRBV13 with TRBJ2-1; tentatively, D is TRBD1 (5 bases). The CDR3 extends over 12 amino acids. Germline lookup yields CDR1 PRHDT and CDR2 FYEKMQ (reference sequence). V was pared by 5 bases and J by 8 bases, with 10 bases between. In DNA, the CDR3 is TGTGCCAGCAGCCTCAGGGTCCATGAGCAGTTCTTC. Protein product: CASSLRVHEQFF.

The rearrangement joins TRBV5-1 to TRBJ1-1; 8 bases agree with TRBD1. The V gene's germline CDR1 is SGHRS and CDR2 YFSETQ. The CDR3 has 14 amino acids. The V gene end was trimmed by 6 bases and the J gene end by 3 bases; junction bases not matched to a gene: 7. CDR3 protein: CASIQGAADTEAFF. The CDR3 DNA follows: TGCGCCAGCATCCAGGGGGCTGCTGACACTGAAGCTTTCTTT.